This entry lists 7 T cell receptor beta chains sequenced from one sample in a study of OX40 agonist ivuxolimab in advanced cancers. Clones were read by immunoSEQ multiplex PCR, and TCRdb kept only the in-frame ones, dropping some. The sample yields tens of thousands of clones, around 87% seen once. The specimen was CD4+ or CD8+ T cells sorted from blood, collected in a trial of the OX40 agonist ivuxolimab. All receptors come from an adult with an advanced solid tumor such as melanoma, head and neck, liver or kidney cancer.

The rearrangement uses TRBV7-8 and TRBJ2-5, with D perhaps TRBD2 (5 bases). Per germline, CDR1 SGHVS and CDR2 FQNEAQ. V was shortened by 1 base and J by 5 bases, with 8 bases between the two germline ends. The CDR3 is 13 residues long. The CDR3 loop reads CASSLGTGETQYF. DNA for the CDR3: TGTGCCAGCAGCTTAGGGACGGGGGAGACCCAGTACTTC.

CDR3 amino acids: CASSLGIAAGTYEQYF. DNA for the CDR3: TGCGCCAGCAGCTTGGGAATTGCGGCGGGGACCTACGAGCAGTACTTC. This sequence joins TRBV5-1 and TRBJ2-7; D might be TRBD2 (6 bases). The CDR3 length is 16 residues. Trimming removed 0 bases at V and 2 bases at J, with 15 bases between. Germline V gene data show CDR1 as SGHRS and CDR2 as YFSETQ. Full variable domain (missing parts from reference TRBV5-1 and TRBJ2-7): KAGVTQTPRYLIKTRGQQVTLSCSPISGHRSVSWYQQTPGQGLQFLFEYFSETQRNKGNFPGRFSGRQFSNSRSEMNVSTLELGDSALYLCASSLGIAAGTYEQYFGPGTRLTVT.

The count of this clone is one. CDR3 nucleotide sequence: TGTGCCAGCAGCCGCCGGGACAGCCAAGAGACCCAGTACTTC. Its translation is CASSRRDSQETQYF. The V gene is TRBV13, the J gene TRBJ2-5; TRBD1 aligns across 7 bases. This CDR3 comprises 14 residues. Germline values: CDR1 PRHDT, CDR2 FYEKMQ (reference sequence). J was trimmed by 1 base and V by 5 bases; bases with no gene match: 4.

The chain has TRBV6-1 and TRBJ1-5; 7 bases fit TRBD1. There are 15 residues in the CDR3. V trimming: 5 bases; J trimming: 1 base; junction bases outside the gene matches: 5. Germline loops: CDR1 MNHNS, CDR2 SASEGT. CDR3 loop: CASSWGQFSNQPQHF. The CDR3 DNA follows: TGTGCCAGCAGTTGGGGACAGTTCAGCAATCAGCCCCAGCATTTT.

This rearrangement joins TRBV4-2 to TRBJ1-1; D is perhaps TRBD1 (6 bases). V was cut by 2 bases and J by 1 base, with 8 bases left in between. CDR1 is LGHNA and CDR2 is YNFKEQ in the germline V gene. This CDR3 comprises 14 residues. CDR3 nucleotides: TGTGCCAGCAGCCAAATGACAGGGAACACTGAAGCTTTCTTT. Its translation: CASSQMTGNTEAFF.

This chain links TRBV5-1 with TRBJ2-2; tentative D call: TRBD2 (6 bases). Trimming removed 4 bases at V and 4 bases at J, with 14 bases between. The CDR3 runs to 15 residues. The germline V gene encodes CDR1 SGHRS and CDR2 YFSETQ. CDR3 nucleotide sequence: TGCGCCAGCAGCCCGAGTAGGGGACTCACCGGGGAGCTGTTTTTT. As protein: CASSPSRGLTGELFF.

The J gene is TRBJ2-2, the V gene TRBV29-1; unclear D gene. Germline CDR1 SQVTM, CDR2 ANQGSEA. The CDR3 spans 13 residues. V dropped 3 bases and J dropped 1 base, with 6 bases sitting between them. CDR3 region: CSVELGNTGELFF. The DNA for the CDR3 is TGCAGCGTTGAGCTCGGGAACACCGGGGAGCTGTTTTTT.